The rows below give T cell receptor beta chains drawn from one sample of a study of blood T cell repertoires in COVID-19. TCRdb's copy holds only in-frame clones and misses some; the assay was immunoSEQ multiplex PCR. This table has 120,000 to 150,000 clones, approximately 90% appearing once. Sequenced: peripheral blood. These TCRs come from a woman of 80 years or more with acute or convalescent COVID-19. The CDR3 runs from the conserved cysteine through the conserved F or W. The order of the fields is D gene, V gene, clone size, J gene, CDR3 protein, CDR3 DNA. A D gene is named only where the DNA matches it firmly. Clone size, where shown, is once, few, many, or a class for clones that have expanded.

D gene: .; V gene: TRBV10-3; clone size: .; J gene: TRBJ1-2; CDR3 protein: CAISDQVYGYTF; CDR3 DNA: TGTGCCATCAGTGACCAGGTTTATGGCTACACCTTC
D gene: TRBD2; V gene: TRBV5-4; clone size: .; J gene: TRBJ2-2; CDR3 protein: CASRIQRGGSGNTGELFF; CDR3 DNA: TGTGCCAGCAGAATCCAGCGGGGGGGATCCGGGAACACCGGGGAGCTGTTTTTT
D gene: TRBD2; V gene: TRBV5-6; clone size: .; J gene: TRBJ2-3; CDR3 protein: CASSLTSGQDTQYF; CDR3 DNA: TGTGCCAGCAGCTTGACTAGCGGGCAAGATACGCAGTATTTT
D gene: TRBD2; V gene: TRBV7-8; clone size: .; J gene: TRBJ2-7; CDR3 protein: CASSLGTSGSYEQYF; CDR3 DNA: TGTGCCAGCAGCTTAGGGACTAGCGGGTCCTACGAGCAGTACTTC
D gene: .; V gene: TRBV7-2; clone size: .; J gene: TRBJ2-3; CDR3 protein: CASSFPGSTDTQYF; CDR3 DNA: TGTGCCAGCAGCTTCCCGGGGTCCACAGATACGCAGTATTTT
D gene: TRBD1; V gene: TRBV4-1; clone size: few; J gene: TRBJ2-7; CDR3 protein: CASSQGQGPSYEQYF; CDR3 DNA: TGCGCCAGCAGCCAAGGACAGGGGCCCTCCTACGAGCAGTACTTC
D gene: TRBD1; V gene: TRBV27; clone size: .; J gene: TRBJ2-7; CDR3 protein: CASSLAGQGIWEQYF; CDR3 DNA: TGTGCCAGCAGCCTAGCCGGACAGGGGATATGGGAGCAGTACTTC
D gene: .; V gene: TRBV24-1; clone size: .; J gene: TRBJ1-1; CDR3 protein: CATSDFRPTKNTEAFF; CDR3 DNA: TGTGCCACCAGTGATTTTCGGCCAACTAAAAATACTGAAGCTTTCTTT
D gene: TRBD2; V gene: TRBV27; clone size: .; J gene: TRBJ2-7; CDR3 protein: CASSFGLGSSYEQYF; CDR3 DNA: TGTGCCAGCAGTTTTGGACTAGGGAGCTCCTACGAGCAGTACTTC
D gene: TRBD2; V gene: TRBV7-3; clone size: .; J gene: TRBJ2-1; CDR3 protein: CASSLMGTSNYEQFF; CDR3 DNA: TGTGCCAGCAGCTTAATGGGGACTAGTAATTATGAGCAGTTCTTC
D gene: .; V gene: TRBV18; clone size: .; J gene: TRBJ1-6; CDR3 protein: CASSPRTPGDNSPLHF; CDR3 DNA: TGTGCCAGCTCACCAAGGACCCCAGGGGATAATTCACCCCTCCACTTT
D gene: .; V gene: TRBV5-1; clone size: .; J gene: TRBJ2-3; CDR3 protein: CASSFGLLAGTDTQYF; CDR3 DNA: TGCGCCAGCAGCTTTGGCCTACTAGCCGGCACAGATACGCAGTATTTT
D gene: .; V gene: TRBV29-1; clone size: .; J gene: TRBJ1-1; CDR3 protein: CSVSRASEAFF; CDR3 DNA: TGCAGCGTTAGCAGGGCGTCTGAAGCTTTCTTT
D gene: TRBD1; V gene: TRBV18; clone size: few; J gene: TRBJ1-3; CDR3 protein: CASSGQGAGNTIYF; CDR3 DNA: TGTGCCAGCTCCGGACAGGGAGCTGGAAACACCATATATTTT
D gene: .; V gene: TRBV15; clone size: .; J gene: TRBJ1-2; CDR3 protein: CATSRGTPGYTF; CDR3 DNA: TGTGCCACCAGCAGAGGTACTCCTGGCTACACCTTC
D gene: .; V gene: TRBV14; clone size: .; J gene: TRBJ1-2; CDR3 protein: CASSQEQNNYGYTF; CDR3 DNA: TGTGCCAGCAGCCAAGAACAAAACAATTATGGCTACACCTTC
D gene: .; V gene: TRBV7-2; clone size: .; J gene: TRBJ2-7; CDR3 protein: CASSLVRNYYEQYF; CDR3 DNA: TGTGCCAGCAGCTTAGTGCGGAACTACTACGAGCAGTACTTC
D gene: .; V gene: TRBV7-3; clone size: .; J gene: TRBJ1-6; CDR3 protein: CASSLGGTNSPLHF; CDR3 DNA: TGTGCCAGCAGCCTGGGAGGTACGAATTCACCCCTCCACTTT
D gene: .; V gene: TRBV2; clone size: .; J gene: TRBJ1-1; CDR3 protein: CASSVQGNTEAFF; CDR3 DNA: TGTGCCAGCAGTGTCCAGGGAAACACTGAAGCTTTCTTT
D gene: .; V gene: TRBV5-1; clone size: once; J gene: TRBJ1-3; CDR3 protein: CASSFAGYGNTIYF; CDR3 DNA: TGCGCCAGCAGCTTCGCAGGTTATGGAAACACCATATATTTT
D gene: TRBD2; V gene: TRBV28; clone size: .; J gene: TRBJ2-5; CDR3 protein: CAPTTLLGTRVETQYF; CDR3 DNA: TGTGCCCCTACCACTCTGTTAGGGACTAGGGTAGAGACCCAGTACTTC
D gene: TRBD1; V gene: TRBV4-2; clone size: .; J gene: TRBJ2-2; CDR3 protein: CASSLPGQGATGELFF; CDR3 DNA: TGTGCCAGCAGCCTCCCCGGACAGGGAGCCACCGGGGAGCTGTTTTTT
D gene: .; V gene: TRBV30; clone size: .; J gene: TRBJ1-2; CDR3 protein: CAWRAAGRYYGYTF; CDR3 DNA: TGTGCCTGGAGAGCGGCAGGACGATACTATGGCTACACCTTC